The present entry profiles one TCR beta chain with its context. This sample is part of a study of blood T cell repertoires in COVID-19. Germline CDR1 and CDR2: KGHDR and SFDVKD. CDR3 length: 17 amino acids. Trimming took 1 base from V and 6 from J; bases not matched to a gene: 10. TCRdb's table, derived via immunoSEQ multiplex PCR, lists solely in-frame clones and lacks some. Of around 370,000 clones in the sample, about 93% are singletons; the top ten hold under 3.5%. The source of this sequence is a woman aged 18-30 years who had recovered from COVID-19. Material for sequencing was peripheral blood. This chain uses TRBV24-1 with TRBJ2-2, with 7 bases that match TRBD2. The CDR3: CATSDLRPGGYSGELFF. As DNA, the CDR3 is TGTGCCACCAGTGATTTACGGCCCGGGGGGTATTCCGGGGAGCTGTTTTTT.